The next 23 T cell receptor beta chains were all read from a single sample in a study of blood T cell repertoires in COVID-19. Profiled with immunoSEQ multiplex PCR; TCRdb holds only in-frame clones, not every one. The sample lists a few hundred thousand clones; 70% to 90% were seen once. Sequenced input: PBMCs or T cells enriched from blood (not recorded which). These receptors originate from a man younger than 40 with acute COVID-19.

This clone was seen a single time. The J gene is TRBJ1-2, the V gene TRBV5-3; D remains ambiguous. TRBV5-3 is an ORF; its function is uncertain. Trimming took off 4 bases at V and 7 bases at J, with 8 bases between the two ends. This CDR3 is built from 11 residues. CDR3 bases: TGTGCCAGAAGCCCCCCTAGTGGCTACACCTTC. It specifies CARSPPSGYTF.

This clone occurred once. The chain recombines TRBV29-1 with TRBJ2-7; D not resolved. The CDR3 has 11 amino acids. Trimming stripped 3 bases from V and 6 bases from J, with 9 bases between. Germline CDR1 SQVTM, CDR2 ANQGSEA. The CDR3 DNA reads TGCAGCGTTGATTCCGTCGGCGAGCAGTACTTC. Translating gives CSVDSVGEQYF.

This chain's CDR3 is CASSPSQGTAPLHF. The CDR3 DNA follows: TGTGCCAGCAGCCCTAGTCAAGGCACGGCACCCCTCCACTTT. V usage is TRBV7-2 and J usage is TRBJ1-6; D is unclear. The CDR3 consists of 14 residues. Trimming stripped 5 bases from V and 11 bases from J, with 16 bases between. Germline CDR1 SGHTA, CDR2 FQGNSA.

The V and J genes are TRBV27 and TRBJ1-6; weak D call: TRBD1 (5 bases). Trimming cost V 6 bases and J 7 bases, with 13 bases left between them. This CDR3 has 14 amino acids. Per germline, CDR1 MNHEY and CDR2 SMNVEV (reference sequence). CDR3 nucleotide sequence: TGTGCCAGCAGCCGGCCAGGGTGGAATTCACCCCTCCACTTT. This gives the protein CASSRPGWNSPLHF.

This chain uses TRBV10-3 with TRBJ2-3; unclear D gene. CDR1 is ENHRY, CDR2 SYGVKD, per germline. Trimming took 10 bases from V and 0 from J, leaving 11 bases between them. CDR3 length equals 13 residues. The CDR3 DNA sequence: TGTGCCACTGTTAGCTCCAGCACAGATACGCAGTATTTT. Protein: CATVSSSTDTQYF.

The gene calls are TRBV9 and TRBJ2-7; 9 nucleotides match TRBD1. The CDR3 has 16 residues. Trimming took 0 bases from V and 3 from J; bases not matched to a gene: 7. CDR1 and CDR2 from the germline V gene are SGDLS and YYNGEE. The CDR3 bases are TGTGCCAGCAGCGTAGGGGACAGGGTAATGGTCTACGAGCAGTACTTC. This encodes CASSVGDRVMVYEQYF.

Only a few counts were recorded for this clone. J is TRBJ1-2 and V is TRBV4-1; 8 positions match TRBD1. V lost 1 base to trimming and J lost 8 bases; unmatched junction nucleotides: 9. This CDR3 is built from 15 residues. Per germline, CDR1 MGHRA and CDR2 YSYEKL. As DNA, the CDR3 is TGCGCCAGCAGCCAAGGCACGACAGGGGTGGTCGGCTACACCTTC. This sequence encodes CASSQGTTGVVGYTF.

The CDR3: CSVENLGQGSYGYTF. DNA of the CDR3: TGCAGCGTTGAGAATTTGGGACAGGGCTCCTATGGCTACACCTTC. V is TRBV29-1 and J is TRBJ1-2; 9 bases fit TRBD1. This CDR3 is 15 amino acids long. Losses at the gene ends were 3 bases for V and 4 bases for J; bases not matched to a gene: 9. CDR1 and CDR2 from the germline V gene are SQVTM and ANQGSEA.

This clone has only one observation. The rearrangement joins TRBV19 to TRBJ1-1, with 7 bases fitting TRBD1. Trimming took 5 bases from V and 4 from J; bases not matched to a gene: 13. Germline V gene lookup returns CDR1 LNHDA and CDR2 SQIVND (reference sequence). The length of the CDR3 is 16 residues. Here the CDR3 reads CASSATNRGYSTEAFF. Written as DNA, the CDR3 is TGTGCCAGTAGTGCGACGAACAGGGGTTATAGCACTGAAGCTTTCTTT.

This rearrangement joins TRBV7-7 to TRBJ2-2; D perhaps matches TRBD2 (5 bases). CDR3 length: 10 amino acids. Germline V lookup: CDR1 SSHAT, CDR2 FNYEAQ (reference sequence). V was shortened by 10 bases and J by 6 bases, with 6 bases between the two germline ends. The CDR3 here is CATGAGELFF. CDR3 sequence (DNA): TGTGCCACCGGGGCCGGGGAGCTGTTTTTT.

This clone was counted once. This chain connects TRBV2 to TRBJ1-1; D remains unclear. CDR1 is SNHLY, CDR2 FYNNEI, per germline. Trimming shortened V by 0 bases and J by 6 bases, and 20 bases separated the two germline ends. The CDR3 is 17 amino acids. The CDR3 loop is CASSEARVVFLDSEAFF. In DNA, the CDR3 is TGTGCCAGCAGTGAAGCGCGGGTTGTTTTCCTTGACTCTGAAGCTTTCTTT.

This rearrangement joins TRBV12-3 or TRBV12-4 to TRBJ2-1; no clear D. The CDR3 loop spans 13 amino acids. Deletions cut 3 bases from V and 3 bases from J, with 6 bases between. Here the CDR3 DNA reads TGTGCCAGCAGTTTGGAGAGCTACAATGAGCAGTTCTTC. It encodes CASSLESYNEQFF.

The V gene is TRBV5-4, the J gene TRBJ1-2; 9 nucleotides match TRBD1. Germline V gene sequence: CDR1 SGHNT, CDR2 YYREEE (reference sequence). V was pared by 0 bases and J by 5 bases, with 2 bases of the junction left unmatched. This CDR3 has 14 residues. The CDR3 DNA is TGTGCCAGCAGCTTGGAGGGGACAGGGTATGGCTACACCTTC. Protein product: CASSLEGTGYGYTF.

The CDR3 region is CASSDSFPGTEAFF. The CDR3 bases are TGTGCCAGCAGTGACTCCTTTCCGGGGACTGAAGCTTTCTTT. This chain joins TRBV6-4 and TRBJ1-1; D remains unclear. The ends were cut back, 0 bases at V and 5 bases at J, with 10 bases in the middle. Looked up from germline, CDR1 is MRHNA and CDR2 is SNTAGT. The CDR3 is made up of 14 amino acids.

Points on this clone: One junction end does not reproduce the germline sequence, and a read error may be involved. CDR3 loop: CASSLGQGLRNTIYF. The DNA of the CDR3 is TGCGCCAGCAGTTTGGGGCAGGGTTTGAGAAACACCATATATTTT. The chain employs TRBV5-1 and TRBJ1-3; tentatively, D is TRBD1 (5 bases). Germline-derived CDR1 and CDR2 are SGHRS and YFSETQ. The CDR3 is 15 residues long.

The chain uses TRBV11-2 and TRBJ2-7, with D possibly TRBD1 on 5 matching bases. The CDR3 totals 15 residues. Trimming left V 1 base short and J 0 bases short, with 10 bases between. Germline values: CDR1 SGHAT, CDR2 FQNNGV. The CDR3 loop reads CASSLGQGSSYEQYF. The CDR3 nucleotides are TGTGCCAGCAGCTTAGGGCAGGGAAGCTCCTACGAGCAGTACTTC.

This chain links TRBV11-2 with TRBJ1-1; D might be TRBD1 (6 bases). The CDR3 is 15 amino acids. Germline loops: CDR1 SGHAT, CDR2 FQNNGV. Trimming took 5 bases from V and 4 from J, leaving 17 bases between them. CDR3 region: CASSAYGGQVTEAFF. In DNA, the CDR3 is TGTGCCAGCAGCGCTTACGGGGGGCAGGTCACTGAAGCTTTCTTT.

The DNA for the CDR3 is TGCAGCGTTGAATGGCAGTATGGCTACACCTTC. This codes for CSVEWQYGYTF. This chain links TRBV29-1 with TRBJ1-2; no clear D. This CDR3 is built from 11 residues. Germline V lookup: CDR1 SQVTM, CDR2 ANQGSEA. The ends were cut back, 2 bases at V and 5 bases at J, with 6 bases in the middle.

V is TRBV19 and J is TRBJ2-2; 12 bases agree with TRBD1. This CDR3 spans 14 amino acids. Germline-derived CDR1 and CDR2 are LNHDA and SQIVND (reference sequence). V trimming: 10 bases; J trimming: 2 bases; junction bases outside the gene matches: 2. CDR3 loop: CAIGTGGNTGELFF. CDR3 DNA sequence: TGTGCCATCGGGACAGGGGGCAACACCGGGGAGCTGTTTTTT.

The CDR3, as DNA: TGTGCCAGCACTAGCGGGGTAACAGATACGCAGTATTTT. It encodes CASTSGVTDTQYF. The V call is TRBV2, the J call TRBJ2-3; 9 bases match TRBD2. Germline CDR1 and CDR2: SNHLY and FYNNEI. The CDR3 runs to 13 residues. Trimming cost V 7 bases and J 3 bases; bases outside gene matches: 2.

This clone has more than one count but fewer than ten. The J gene is TRBJ2-5, the V gene TRBV4-1, with TRBD2 matching over 9 bases. The trim removed 5 bases at V and 2 bases at J, leaving 6 bases unmatched. CDR3 length: 15 residues. The germline V gene has CDR1 MGHRA and CDR2 YSYEKL. In DNA form, the CDR3 reads TGCGCCAGCAGCGCAAGCGGGGGGCTTCAAGAGACCCAGTACTTC. It translates to CASSASGGLQETQYF.

The CDR3 DNA is TGTGCCAGCAGCTTAAGACTAGCGGGGGGGCCAATAGATACGCAGTATTTT. Translating it yields CASSLRLAGGPIDTQYF. V is TRBV13 and J is TRBJ2-3; 14 bases are shared with TRBD2. Trimming at V came to 2 bases and at J to 5 bases, leaving 6 bases not matched to a gene. The CDR3 covers 17 residues. Germline V gene data show CDR1 as PRHDT and CDR2 as FYEKMQ (reference sequence).

This clone has just one count. The chain carries TRBV7-9 and TRBJ1-2; no reliable D call. Trimming left V 0 bases short and J 0 bases short, with 5 bases between. The CDR3 runs to 14 residues. Germline loops: CDR1 SEHNR, CDR2 FQNEAQ (reference sequence). The CDR3 DNA follows: TGTGCCAGCAGCTTAGCGGCGGCTAACTATGGCTACACCTTC. This codes for CASSLAAANYGYTF.